This T cell receptor (beta chain) comes out of a study of regulatory T cells in long-lasting Graves disease. This clonotype was detected many times. Building the TCR beta libraries relied on iRepertoire HTBI primers, and CDR3 regions underwent Arm-PCR. MiXCR was run by TCRdb on the multiplex PCR reads, yielding one entry per CDR3 protein. The sample lists 360,000 or so distinct CDR3 sequences; 12% were seen once. V shed 3 bases, J shed 4 bases, and the junction held 10 bases outside the gene matches. Germline V gene lookup returns CDR1 DFQATT and CDR2 SNEGSKA (reference sequence). The CDR3 contains 15 residues. The time point here: newly diagnosed GD, antithyroid drugs for less than 3 months. Generation of the TCR library employed RNA extracted from PBMCs. This sample also belongs to another study, concerning T cells in Graves' hyperthyroidism and ophthalmopathy. This second report adds: Stable Graves' hyperthyroidism denoted no ophthalmopathy progression over 18 months.

The V and J genes are TRBV20-1 and TRBJ2-3; TRBD2 matches 7 bases. The origin of this receptor is a woman aged 18 to 35 with Graves disease. The sample was peripheral blood mononuclear cells (PBMCs), taken at new diagnosis, from a patient treated with antithyroid drugs. The CDR3 sequence is CSASPPSGSPDTQYF. Here the CDR3 DNA reads TGCAGTGCTAGTCCGCCTAGCGGATCACCAGATACGCAGTATTTT.